The text below deals with one T cell receptor beta chain. This entry is derived from a study of blood T cells in healthy people across ages. In the study overall: Using template switching, researchers captured about one barcoded beta molecule for each two T cells.

The CDR3 sequence is 14 residues long. Germline V CDR1 and CDR2: DFQATT, SNEGSKA (reference sequence). Per sample, a minimum of 6 million PBMCs were isolated. Through a sample-barcoded 5' primer and a J-beta primer mix, a second PCR was run for roughly 7 to 12 cycles. TCRdb reprocessed the 5' RACE reads via MiXCR and lists one record per CDR3 protein. Of approximately 1.5 million distinct CDR3 sequences listed, roughly two fifths are singletons. The chain uses TRBV20-1 and TRBJ1-6, with D uncertain. The sequenced material came from blood. The TCR comes from a woman younger than 35 in good health. The CDR3 protein is CTSSEGARNSPLHF. Written as DNA, the CDR3 is TGCACTTCCTCGGAGGGAGCGCGCAATTCACCCCTCCACTTT.